This TCR beta chain derives from a study of blood T cell repertoires in COVID-19. Sequencing used immunoSEQ multiplex PCR; TCRdb keeps in-frame clones, though not all of them. Of tens of thousands of clones listed, 82% are singletons. CDR3 length: 13 residues. The germline V gene encodes CDR1 SEHNR and CDR2 FQNEAQ (reference sequence). V lost 1 base to trimming and J lost 10 bases; unmatched junction nucleotides: 6. The sample consisted of peripheral blood. V gene TRBV7-9 combines with J gene TRBJ1-2, with 7 bases that match TRBD1. The receptor was isolated from a woman of 80 years or more with acute or convalescent COVID-19. CDR3 in amino acids: CASSLERDSDYTF. In DNA form, the CDR3 reads TGTGCCAGCAGCTTAGAACGGGACAGCGACTACACCTTC.